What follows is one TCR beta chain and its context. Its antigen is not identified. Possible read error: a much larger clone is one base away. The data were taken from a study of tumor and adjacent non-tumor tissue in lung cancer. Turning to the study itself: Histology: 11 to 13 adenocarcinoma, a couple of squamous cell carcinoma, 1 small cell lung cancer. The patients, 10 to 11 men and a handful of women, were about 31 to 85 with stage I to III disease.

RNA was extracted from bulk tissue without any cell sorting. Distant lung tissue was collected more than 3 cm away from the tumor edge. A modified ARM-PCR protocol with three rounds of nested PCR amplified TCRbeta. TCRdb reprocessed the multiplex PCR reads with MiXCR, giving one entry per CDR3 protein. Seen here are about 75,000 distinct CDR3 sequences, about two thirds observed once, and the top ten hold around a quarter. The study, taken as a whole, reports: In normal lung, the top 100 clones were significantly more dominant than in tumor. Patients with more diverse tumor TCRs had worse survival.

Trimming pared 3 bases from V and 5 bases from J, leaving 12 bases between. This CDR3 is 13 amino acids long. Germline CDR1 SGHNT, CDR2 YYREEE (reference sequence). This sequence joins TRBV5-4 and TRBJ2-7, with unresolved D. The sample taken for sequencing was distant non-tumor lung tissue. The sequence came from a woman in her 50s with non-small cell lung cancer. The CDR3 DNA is TGTGCCAGCAGCTCGGTTCTGGGGAACGAGCAGTACTTC. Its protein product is CASSSVLGNEQYF.